Presented here are 22 T cell receptor beta chains from one specimen sequenced in a study of blood T cell repertoires in COVID-19. Some clones are missing from TCRdb's copy, which holds only in-frame ones; the method was immunoSEQ multiplex PCR. Here the sample spans under 75,000 clones, 60% to 85% being singletons. Sequencing used peripheral blood. The receptors come from a woman of 80 years or more with acute or convalescent COVID-19.

The V call is TRBV7-2, the J call TRBJ2-2; the D gene is possibly TRBD1 (6 bases). This CDR3 comprises 14 residues. Trimming stripped 5 bases from V and 0 bases from J, with 7 bases between. Germline-derived CDR1 and CDR2 are SGHTA and FQGNSA. The CDR3: CASSRTANTGELFF. In DNA form, the CDR3 reads TGTGCCAGCAGCCGGACAGCGAACACCGGGGAGCTGTTTTTT. The full variable domain, rest sourced from reference TRBV7-2 and TRBJ2-2, is GAGVSQSPSNKVTEKGKDVELRCDPISGHTALYWYRQSLGQGLEFLIYFQGNSAPDKSGLPSDRFSAERTGGSVSTLTIQRTQQEDSAVYLCASSRTANTGELFFGEGSRLTVL.

This chain connects TRBV28 to TRBJ1-1; 9 positions agree with TRBD1. The length of the CDR3 is 16 residues. V was clipped by 6 bases and J by 0 bases; unmatched bases: 8. The germline CDR1 and CDR2 sequences are MDHEN and SYDVKM. CDR3 nucleotide sequence: TGTGCCAGCAGGGAAGACAGGGGGGTTATGAACACTGAAGCTTTCTTT. It codes for CASREDRGVMNTEAFF.

The V gene is TRBV6-2 or TRBV6-3, the J gene TRBJ1-1, with D tentatively TRBD1 (6 bases). The CDR3 sequence is 15 residues long. Trimming removed 5 bases from V and 3 bases from J, with 16 bases in between. Germline CDR1 and CDR2: MNHEY and SVGEGT. CDR3 loop: CASSRSSGTHTEAFF. CDR3 coding DNA: TGTGCCAGCAGTCGCAGCTCCGGGACACACACTGAAGCTTTCTTT.

The J gene is TRBJ1-1, the V gene TRBV5-4; TRBD1 matches at 8 bases. In germline, CDR1 is SGHNT, CDR2 YYREEE (reference sequence). The ends lost 3 bases at V and 0 bases at J; junction bases unmatched: 7. The CDR3 is 16 amino acids. The CDR3 bases are TGTGCCAGCAGCTCGGACAGGGTAGAGATGAACACTGAAGCTTTCTTT. It translates to CASSSDRVEMNTEAFF.

The chain links TRBV7-3 to TRBJ2-2, with 8 bases that match TRBD2. After removal of 3 bases from V and 2 bases from J, the junction contained 11 bases not matched to a gene. Germline CDR1 is SGHTA and CDR2 is FQGTGA. This CDR3 has 18 residues. CDR3 nucleotide sequence: TGTGCCAGCAGCTTTGGAACTAGCGGTTTAATAAACACCGGGGAGCTGTTTTTT. It codes for CASSFGTSGLINTGELFF.

The rearrangement joins TRBV5-1 to TRBJ2-1; TRBD2 matches 7 bases. Germline-derived CDR1 and CDR2 are SGHRS and YFSETQ. There are 16 residues in the CDR3. The V and J ends lost 0 bases and 4 bases, in that order; junction bases with no gene match: 7. The CDR3 protein is CASSLAVGGTYNEQFF. The CDR3 coding sequence is TGCGCCAGCAGCTTGGCCGTCGGGGGGACTTACAATGAGCAGTTCTTC.

The chain uses TRBV19 and TRBJ1-3; TRBD1 aligns across 8 bases. There are 16 residues in the CDR3. The V segment lost 3 bases and the J segment 3 bases; nucleotides outside the gene matches: 7. Germline CDR1 reads LNHDA; CDR2 reads SQIVND (reference sequence). DNA of the CDR3: TGTGCCAGTAGTATCCCGGGACAGGTCCTTGGAAACACCATATATTTT. As protein: CASSIPGQVLGNTIYF.

V is TRBV28 and J is TRBJ2-7; 7 nucleotides agree with TRBD1. After removal of 6 bases from V and 3 bases from J, the junction contained 11 bases not matched to a gene. Germline values: CDR1 MDHEN, CDR2 SYDVKM. The CDR3 loop spans 15 amino acids. The CDR3, as DNA: TGTGCCAGCAGGGGTGGGGGCCACAGGGGCTACGAGCAGTACTTC. Translating it yields CASRGGGHRGYEQYF.

The gene calls are TRBV2 and TRBJ1-3; D not resolved. Between the trimmed V and J ends, which lost 2 bases and 4 bases, there was a span of 12 bases. This CDR3 has 15 amino acids. Germline V lookup: CDR1 SNHLY, CDR2 FYNNEI. Here the CDR3 reads CASSELAARGNTIYF. The CDR3 DNA is TGTGCCAGCAGTGAATTGGCGGCGCGGGGAAACACCATATATTTT.

The chain links TRBV15 to TRBJ1-6; no clear D gene. V dropped 0 bases and J dropped 14 bases, with 8 bases sitting between them. This CDR3 contains 12 residues. Germline CDR1 reads LNHNV; CDR2 reads YYDKDF (reference sequence). The CDR3 nucleotides read TGTGCCACCAGCAGAGACGAGTCCGCCCTCCACTTT. This sequence encodes CATSRDESALHF.

This clone was recorded at least ten times. This chain connects TRBV21-1 to TRBJ2-6; TRBD1, the table's D call, was not compared with the DNA. TRBV21-1 constitutes a pseudogene. The CDR3 covers 17 residues. In nucleotides, the CDR3 is TGTGCCAGCACCCGGGACAGGGGGACTCTTGGGGCCAACGTCCTGACTTTC. Encoded protein: CASTRDRGTLGANVLTF.

This clone was seen only a few times. The chain recombines TRBV24-1 with TRBJ2-1; TRBD1 agrees at 10 bases. Germline assignment: CDR1 KGHDR and CDR2 SFDVKD. The CDR3 is 14 residues long. With V trimmed by 9 bases and J by 9 bases, 10 bases remained unmatched. CDR3 DNA sequence: TGTGCCACCGGAGGGGACAGGGGAATCGGTGAGCAGTTCTTC. It specifies CATGGDRGIGEQFF.

J is TRBJ1-5 and V is TRBV24-1; 7 bases are shared with TRBD1. CDR3 length equals 15 residues. Germline V gives CDR1 KGHDR, CDR2 SFDVKD. V was clipped by 9 bases and J by 3 bases; unmatched bases: 10. CDR3 amino acids: CATGSSQGDNQPQHF. CDR3 nucleotides: TGTGCCACCGGGTCCAGTCAGGGGGACAATCAGCCCCAGCATTTT.

V is TRBV19 and J is TRBJ1-1; weak D call: TRBD1 (5 bases). V was shortened by 3 bases and J by 6 bases, with 11 bases between the two germline ends. CDR3 length: 13 residues. Looked up from germline, CDR1 is LNHDA and CDR2 is SQIVND (reference sequence). The CDR3 loop reads CASSILRQSEAFF. The CDR3 region has the DNA TGTGCCAGTAGTATCCTGCGACAGTCTGAAGCTTTCTTT.

The chain carries TRBV6-2 or TRBV6-3 and TRBJ1-5; D remains unclear. Trimming shortened V by 2 bases and J by 3 bases, and 14 bases separated the two germline ends. Per the germline V gene, CDR1 is MNHEY and CDR2 is SVGEGT. This CDR3 contains 16 residues. The CDR3 protein is CASSYGRVWNNQPQHF. DNA of the CDR3: TGTGCCAGCAGTTACGGGAGGGTATGGAACAATCAGCCCCAGCATTTT.

This clone appeared once. The chain employs TRBV29-1 and TRBJ1-1, with a possible D match to TRBD1 (6 bases). Looked up from germline, CDR1 is SQVTM and CDR2 is ANQGSEA. This CDR3 region has 12 residues. V was pared by 4 bases and J by 8 bases, with 14 bases between. CDR3 nucleotides: TGCAGCGTTGCACCCTCCGGACAGGAAGCTTTCTTT. Its translation: CSVAPSGQEAFF.

This chain joins TRBV9 and TRBJ1-2; 10 nucleotides match TRBD1. The CDR3 consists of 17 residues. CDR1 and CDR2 (germline): SGDLS, YYNGEE. J was trimmed by 1 base and V by 4 bases; bases with no gene match: 10. The CDR3 DNA reads as TGTGCCAGCAGCACCCGGGACAGGGGCTTTTTTAACTATGGCTACACCTTC. Translation gives CASSTRDRGFFNYGYTF.

This clone has more than one count but fewer than ten. J is TRBJ2-7 and V is TRBV3-1 (or the pseudogene TRBV3-2); 8 bases are shared with TRBD1. Germline V lookup: CDR1 LGHDT, CDR2 YNNKEL (reference sequence). J gave up 3 bases and V 0 bases, and 7 bases lay outside the gene matches. The CDR3 runs to 16 residues. The CDR3 region has the DNA TGTGCCAGCAGCCAAGATGTGGACAGGGTGGGCTACGAGCAGTACTTC. It is translated as CASSQDVDRVGYEQYF.

This clone was detected ten times or more. The chain combines TRBV3-1 (or the pseudogene TRBV3-2) with TRBJ2-1; tentatively, D is TRBD2 (5 bases). Trimming shortened V by 6 bases and J by 2 bases, and 17 bases separated the two germline ends. Per germline, CDR1 LGHDT and CDR2 YNNKEL (reference sequence). The CDR3 covers 16 residues. The CDR3 DNA sequence: TGTGCCAGCAGTCCCAGGTACGGGATCGCCTACAATGAGCAGTTCTTC. Amino acid sequence: CASSPRYGIAYNEQFF.

V usage is TRBV27 and J usage is TRBJ2-1, with a tentative D call TRBD2 (6 bases). Per germline, CDR1 MNHEY and CDR2 SMNVEV (reference sequence). The V end lost 0 bases, the J end lost 7 bases, and 16 bases lay between the germline ends. The CDR3 covers 16 residues. The DNA of the CDR3 is TGTGCCAGCAGTTTATCGGGAGGTAGATTAATAAATGAGCAGTTCTTC. This gives the protein CASSLSGGRLINEQFF.

The chain carries TRBV3-1 (or the pseudogene TRBV3-2) and TRBJ2-7; TRBD1 aligns across 9 bases. The CDR3 consists of 15 residues. V lost 6 bases, J lost 2 bases, and 8 bases stayed unmatched. Germline V gene data show CDR1 as LGHDT and CDR2 as YNNKEL (reference sequence). CDR3 protein: CASRRAGQGPYEQYF. The CDR3, as DNA: TGTGCCAGCAGGCGTGCGGGACAGGGTCCCTACGAGCAGTACTTC.

The chain joins TRBV28 to TRBJ2-2; TRBD1 matches 7 bases. The CDR3 is 14 residues long. CDR1 and CDR2 from the germline V gene are MDHEN and SYDVKM. Germline trimming cut 6 bases from V and 1 base from J; bases unmatched to any gene: 2. The CDR3 sequence: CASRAGGNTGELFF. In DNA form, the CDR3 reads TGTGCCAGCAGAGCAGGGGGGAACACCGGGGAGCTGTTTTTT.